This T cell receptor beta chain derives from a study of OX40 agonist ivuxolimab in advanced cancers. Study context: There were three patients with partial responses, one having hepatocellular carcinoma and two cutaneous melanoma.

A history of autoimmune disease or systemic immunosuppression excluded patients. The CDR3 is made up of 15 amino acids. The V gene's germline CDR1 is MNHNY and CDR2 SVGAGI (reference sequence). The V and J ends lost 6 bases and 5 bases, in that order; junction bases with no gene match: 6. The repertoire was sequenced with immunoSEQ multiplex PCR; TCRdb's copy has only in-frame clones and lacks some. The table records about 58,000 clones, 82% of them present only once. This clone was counted a single time. Sequenced material: CD4+ or CD8+ T cells sorted from blood, taken in a trial of the OX40 agonist ivuxolimab. V gene TRBV6-6 combines with J gene TRBJ2-3; TRBD2 matches 12 bases. The clonotype was recovered from an adult with an advanced solid tumor such as melanoma, head and neck, liver or kidney cancer. The CDR3 coding sequence is TGTGCCAGCAGGCAGACTAGCGGGAGACAAGATACGCAGTATTTT. The encoded protein is CASRQTSGRQDTQYF.